This T cell receptor beta chain came from a study of blood T cell repertoires in COVID-19. At the level of the study: There were acute and convalescent COVID-19 samples, and they came from the United States, Italy and Spain.

The CDR3 has 15 residues. Trimming cost V 6 bases and J 1 base, with 16 bases left between them. The germline CDR1 and CDR2 sequences are SNHLY and FYNNEI. Authors' processing steps: Nucleated cell number was recorded as an estimate derived from reference gene primer amplification. Libraries were prepared by immunoSEQ multiplex PCR; TCRdb keeps only in-frame clonotypes and omits some of them. That table supplies the V and J calls and clone size; D and trimming were determined from the DNA. The repertoire holds about 82,000 clones, with about 89% as singletons. Study members were between about 18 and 100 years old and lived in 20 to 30 US regions. Participants were placed into cohorts based on the clinical history they reported.

This receptor was taken from a woman aged 45-60 years with acute COVID-19. The sample was PBMCs or T cells enriched from blood (not recorded which). V is TRBV2 and J is TRBJ2-7; D is perhaps TRBD2 (7 bases). In nucleotides, the CDR3 is TGTGCCAGCAGAACAATAGGGGGGGGATCCTACGAGCAGTACTTC. It translates to CASRTIGGGSYEQYF.